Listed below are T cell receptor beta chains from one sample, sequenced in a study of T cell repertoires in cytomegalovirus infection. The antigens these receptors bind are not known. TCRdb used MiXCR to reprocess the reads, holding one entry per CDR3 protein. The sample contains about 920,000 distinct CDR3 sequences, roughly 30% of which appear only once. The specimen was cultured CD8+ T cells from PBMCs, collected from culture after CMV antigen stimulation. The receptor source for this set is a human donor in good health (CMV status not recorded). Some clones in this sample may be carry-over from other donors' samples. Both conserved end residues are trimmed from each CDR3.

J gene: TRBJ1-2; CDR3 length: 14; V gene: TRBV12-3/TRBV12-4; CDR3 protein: ASSYSGGQDLYGYT
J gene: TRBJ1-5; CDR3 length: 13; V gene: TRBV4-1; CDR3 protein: ASSWEGAPNQPQH
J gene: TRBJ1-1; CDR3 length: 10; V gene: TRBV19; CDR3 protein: ANGTKNTEAF
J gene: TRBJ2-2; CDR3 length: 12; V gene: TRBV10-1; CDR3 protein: ASSRDRGRGELF
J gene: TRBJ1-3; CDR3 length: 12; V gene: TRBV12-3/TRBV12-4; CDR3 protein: ASTKGVSGNTIY
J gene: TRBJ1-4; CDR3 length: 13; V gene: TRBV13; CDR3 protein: ASSNRDKTNEKLF
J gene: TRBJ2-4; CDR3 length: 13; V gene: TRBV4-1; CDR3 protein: ASSPWTSGANIQY
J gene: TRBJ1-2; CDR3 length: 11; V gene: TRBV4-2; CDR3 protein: ASSQIDFWGYT
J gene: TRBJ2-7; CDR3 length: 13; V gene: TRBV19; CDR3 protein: ASSPFGSLSNEQY
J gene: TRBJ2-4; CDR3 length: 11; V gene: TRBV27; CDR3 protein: ASRWRASDIQY
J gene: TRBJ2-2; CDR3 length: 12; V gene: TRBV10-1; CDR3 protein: ASSEKTETGELF
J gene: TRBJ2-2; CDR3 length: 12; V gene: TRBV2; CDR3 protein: ASVLAGKSGELF
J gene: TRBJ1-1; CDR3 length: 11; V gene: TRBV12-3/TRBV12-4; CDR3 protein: ASSPGRGPEAF
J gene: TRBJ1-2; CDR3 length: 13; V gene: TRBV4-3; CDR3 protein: ASSHPADRPYGYT
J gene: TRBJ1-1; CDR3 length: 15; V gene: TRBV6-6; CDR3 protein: ASSPKGLGQGADEAF
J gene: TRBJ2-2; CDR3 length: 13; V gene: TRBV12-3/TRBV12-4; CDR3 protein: ASSLRPGPTGELF
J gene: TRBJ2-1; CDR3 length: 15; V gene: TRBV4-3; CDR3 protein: ASSQERVAGRDNEQF
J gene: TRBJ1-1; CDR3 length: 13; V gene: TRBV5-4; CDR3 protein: ASSSFGQLDTEAF
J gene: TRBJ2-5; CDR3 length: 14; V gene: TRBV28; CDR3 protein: ASIRPGDRVMETQY
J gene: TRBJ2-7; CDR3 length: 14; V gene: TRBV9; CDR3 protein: ASSARRTGVLYEQY
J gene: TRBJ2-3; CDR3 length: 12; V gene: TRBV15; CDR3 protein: ATAGTSGTDTQY
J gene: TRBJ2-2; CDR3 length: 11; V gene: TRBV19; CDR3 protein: ASQVSESGELF
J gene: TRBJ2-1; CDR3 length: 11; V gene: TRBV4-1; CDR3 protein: ASSPNGRDEQF
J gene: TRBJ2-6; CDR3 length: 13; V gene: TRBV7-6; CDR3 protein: ASRGRGSGANVLT
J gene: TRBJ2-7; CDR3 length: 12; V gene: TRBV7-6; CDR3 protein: ASSFLAGSREQY
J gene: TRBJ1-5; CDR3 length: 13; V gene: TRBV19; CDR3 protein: ASSKMGEGNQPQH
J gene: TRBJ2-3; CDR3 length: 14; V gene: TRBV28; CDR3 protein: ASSLTAGGFGDTQY
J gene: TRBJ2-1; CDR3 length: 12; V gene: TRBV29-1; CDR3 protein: SVDGQATYNEQF
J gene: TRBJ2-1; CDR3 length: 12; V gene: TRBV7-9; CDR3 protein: ASAVGITYNEQF
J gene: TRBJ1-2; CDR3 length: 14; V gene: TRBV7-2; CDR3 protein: ASSIEGTGGLDGYT
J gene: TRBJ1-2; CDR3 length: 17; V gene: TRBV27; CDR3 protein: ASSPRQGRRVGRDYGYT
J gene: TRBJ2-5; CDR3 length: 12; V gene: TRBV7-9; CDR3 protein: ASSFKTPQETQY
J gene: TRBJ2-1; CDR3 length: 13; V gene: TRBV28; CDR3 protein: ASSYIERIYNEQF
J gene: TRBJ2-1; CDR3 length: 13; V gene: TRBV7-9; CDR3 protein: ASSGDRGTYNEQF
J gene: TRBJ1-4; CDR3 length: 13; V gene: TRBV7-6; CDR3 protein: ASRPASSTNEKLF
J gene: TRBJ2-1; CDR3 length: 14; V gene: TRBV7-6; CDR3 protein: ASSPFLAGGPNEQF
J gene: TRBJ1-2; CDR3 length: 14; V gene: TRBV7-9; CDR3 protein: ASSSRDRPLIYGYT
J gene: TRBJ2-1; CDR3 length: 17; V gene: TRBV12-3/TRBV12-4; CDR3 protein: ASVGAPGQGARSWNEQF
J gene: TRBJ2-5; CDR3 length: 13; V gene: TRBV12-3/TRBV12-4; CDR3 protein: ASRSLGDSQETQY
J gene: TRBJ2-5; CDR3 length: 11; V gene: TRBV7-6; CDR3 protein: ASSFDIRETQY
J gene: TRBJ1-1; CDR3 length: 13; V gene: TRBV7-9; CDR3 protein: ASSFSTGGNTEAF
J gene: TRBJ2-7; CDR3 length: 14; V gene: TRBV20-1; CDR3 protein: SARGLDRLAGIEQY
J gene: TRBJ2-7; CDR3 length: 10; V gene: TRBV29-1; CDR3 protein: SVEDSGYEQY
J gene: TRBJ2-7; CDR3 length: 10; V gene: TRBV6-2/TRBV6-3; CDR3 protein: ASSFASYEQY
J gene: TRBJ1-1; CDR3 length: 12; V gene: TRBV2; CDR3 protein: ASSEVGRGTEAF
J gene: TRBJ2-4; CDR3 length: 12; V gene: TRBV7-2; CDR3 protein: ASSWDIAKNIQY
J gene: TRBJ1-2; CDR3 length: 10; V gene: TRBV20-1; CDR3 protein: SVDRTNYGYT
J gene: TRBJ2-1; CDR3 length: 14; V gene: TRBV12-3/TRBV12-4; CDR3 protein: ASSLGDGPSYNEQF
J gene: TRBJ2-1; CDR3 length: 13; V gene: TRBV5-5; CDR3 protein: ASSLEPSGGNEQF
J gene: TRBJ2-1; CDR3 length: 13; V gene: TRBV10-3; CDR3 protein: AIMDGGAGYNEQF
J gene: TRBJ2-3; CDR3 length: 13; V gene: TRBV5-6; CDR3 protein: ASSPAGFSTDTQY
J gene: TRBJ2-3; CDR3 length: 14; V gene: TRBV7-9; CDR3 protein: ASSQRQGMSTDTQY
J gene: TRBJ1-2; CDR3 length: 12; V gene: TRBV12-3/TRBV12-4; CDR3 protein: ASSLVRGDYGYT
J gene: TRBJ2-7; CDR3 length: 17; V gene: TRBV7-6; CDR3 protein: ASSFNPLTQGRATYEQY
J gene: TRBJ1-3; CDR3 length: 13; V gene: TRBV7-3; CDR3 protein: ASSLGSSSGNTIY
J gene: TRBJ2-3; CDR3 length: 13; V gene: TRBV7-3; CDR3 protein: TSSLTRVKTDTQY
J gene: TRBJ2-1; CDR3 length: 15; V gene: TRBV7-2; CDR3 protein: ASSWPLTSGGYNEQF
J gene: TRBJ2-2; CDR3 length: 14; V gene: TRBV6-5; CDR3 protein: ASSDGQGIWAGELF
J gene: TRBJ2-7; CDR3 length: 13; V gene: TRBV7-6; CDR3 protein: ASSPGTRVWDEQY
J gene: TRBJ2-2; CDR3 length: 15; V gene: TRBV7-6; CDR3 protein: ASSLAWPGANTGELF